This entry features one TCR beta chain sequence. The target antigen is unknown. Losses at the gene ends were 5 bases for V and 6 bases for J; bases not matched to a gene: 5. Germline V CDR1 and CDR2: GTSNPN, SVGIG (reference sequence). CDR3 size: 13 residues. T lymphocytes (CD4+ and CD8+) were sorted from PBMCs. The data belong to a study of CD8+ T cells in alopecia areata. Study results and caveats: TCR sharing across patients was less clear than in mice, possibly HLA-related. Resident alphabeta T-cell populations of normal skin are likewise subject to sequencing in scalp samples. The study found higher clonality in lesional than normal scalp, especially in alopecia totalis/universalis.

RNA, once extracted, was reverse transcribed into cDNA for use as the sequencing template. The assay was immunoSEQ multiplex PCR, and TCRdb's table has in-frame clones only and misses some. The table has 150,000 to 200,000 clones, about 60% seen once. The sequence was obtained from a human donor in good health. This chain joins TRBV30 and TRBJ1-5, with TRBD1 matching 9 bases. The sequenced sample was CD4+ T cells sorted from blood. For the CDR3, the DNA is TGTGCCTGGGCACAGGGGGCAGGTCAGCCCCAGCATTTT. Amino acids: CAWAQGAGQPQHF. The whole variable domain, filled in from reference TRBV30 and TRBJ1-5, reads SQTIHQWPATLVQPVGSPLSLECTVEGTSNPNLYWYRQAAGRGLQLLFYSVGIGQISSEVPQNLSASRPQDRQFILSSKKLLLSDSGFYLCAWAQGAGQPQHFGDGTRLSIL.